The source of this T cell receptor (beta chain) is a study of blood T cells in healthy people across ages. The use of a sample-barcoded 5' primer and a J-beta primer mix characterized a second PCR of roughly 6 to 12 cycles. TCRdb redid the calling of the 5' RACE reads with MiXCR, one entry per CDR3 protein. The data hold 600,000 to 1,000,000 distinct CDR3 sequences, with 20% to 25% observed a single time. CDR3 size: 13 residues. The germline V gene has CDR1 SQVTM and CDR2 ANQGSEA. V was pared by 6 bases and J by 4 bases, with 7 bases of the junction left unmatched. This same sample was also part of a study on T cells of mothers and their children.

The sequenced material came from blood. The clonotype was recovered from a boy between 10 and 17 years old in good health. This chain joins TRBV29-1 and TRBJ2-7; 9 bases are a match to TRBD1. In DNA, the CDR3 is TGCAGCGTGAGGGACAGGGATCTTTACGAGCAGTACTTC. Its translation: CSVRDRDLYEQYF.